The 28 T cell receptor beta chains below all came from one sample that was sequenced in a study of Graves' ophthalmopathy and Graves' hyperthyroidism. The sequenced template was RNA, covering the TCR beta CDR3 region. The first round was an RT-PCR with HTBI primers, and the second round was a multiplex PCR. TCRdb used MiXCR to reprocess the multiplex PCR reads, holding one entry per CDR3 protein. In the table there are 300,000 to 450,000 distinct CDR3 sequences, 15% to 20% of which are singletons. Input material: peripheral blood. The source is an adult woman with stable Graves' hyperthyroidism.

This sequence joins TRBV10-3 and TRBJ1-3; 10 bases agree with TRBD1. The V and J ends lost 4 bases and 4 bases, in that order; junction bases with no gene match: 4. The length of the CDR3 is 15 residues. Germline assignment: CDR1 ENHRY and CDR2 SYGVKD. The CDR3 region has the DNA TGTGCCATCAGTGGACAGGGGGCGCGGGGAAACACCATATATTTT. It yields the protein CAISGQGARGNTIYF.

Worth noting for this clonotype: Here the CDR3 omits its conserved ending phenylalanine or tryptophan, so a read error is the likely source. The V call is TRBV11-1, the J call TRBJ2-7; a possible D gene is TRBD1 (6 bases). The germline V and J ends were trimmed by 4 bases and 2 bases, with 9 bases remaining between them. This CDR3 has 13 residues. Germline-derived CDR1 and CDR2 are SGHAT and FQDESV (reference sequence). This CDR3 reads CASSWTVTYEQYH. The DNA for the CDR3 is TGTGCCAGCAGCTGGACAGTAACCTACGAGCAGTACCAC.

The chain combines TRBV12-3 or TRBV12-4 with TRBJ1-1; unclear D gene. The V end lost 6 bases, the J end lost 7 bases, and 6 bases lay between the germline ends. This CDR3 has 10 amino acids. The CDR3 spells CASRGLEAFF. As DNA, the CDR3 is TGTGCCAGCAGGGGCCTTGAAGCTTTCTTT.

This clonotype was counted at least ten times. The rearrangement uses TRBV6-2 or TRBV6-3 and TRBJ2-7, with 12 bases lining up with TRBD1. This CDR3 spans 16 amino acids. V lost 5 bases and J lost 5; bases outside the gene matches: 10. Germline CDR1 reads MNHEY; CDR2 reads SVGEGT. The CDR3 region is CASSLSYGTGGHEQYF. The CDR3 DNA reads as TGTGCCAGCAGTCTCAGCTACGGGACAGGGGGCCACGAGCAGTACTTC.

The sample holds many counts of this clonotype. The genes are TRBV30 and TRBJ2-5, with a possible D match to TRBD2 (6 bases). Trimming removed 2 bases at V and 7 bases at J, with 17 bases between. Germline values: CDR1 GTSNPN, CDR2 SVGIG (reference sequence). The CDR3 runs to 14 residues. In DNA form, the CDR3 reads TGTGCCTGGAGTCTCAGACTGCCGGAGGGGACCCAGTACTTC. Protein sequence: CAWSLRLPEGTQYF.

The CDR3 protein is CASTYARDRKFGVASYEQYF. CDR3 DNA sequence: TGTGCCAGCACCTACGCCCGGGACAGGAAGTTTGGTGTGGCTTCCTACGAGCAGTACTTC. The chain uses TRBV13 and TRBJ2-7; 8 nucleotides line up with TRBD1. The germline V gene encodes CDR1 PRHDT and CDR2 FYEKMQ (reference sequence). The CDR3 is made up of 20 amino acids. The junction had 24 bases not matched to a gene; V was cut back by 7 bases and J by 1 base.

In this sample, this clonotype turned up many times. The CDR3 reads CASSESSAGGPQNIQYF. Here the CDR3 DNA reads TGTGCCAGCAGTGAATCCTCAGCGGGAGGGCCCCAAAACATTCAGTACTTC. The chain has TRBV6-1 and TRBJ2-4; 10 bases are shared with TRBD2. V lost 2 bases to trimming and J lost 5 bases; unmatched junction nucleotides: 9. Germline loops: CDR1 MNHNS, CDR2 SASEGT. The CDR3 loop spans 17 amino acids.

Comment on this clonotype: Being one base from a much bigger clone, this may be a read error. Since the CDR3 does not end with the conserved phenylalanine or tryptophan, this likely comes from a read error. The chain joins TRBV29-1 to TRBJ2-7, with D tentatively TRBD1 or TRBD2 (5 bases each). V shed 7 bases and J shed 2 bases, with 15 bases lying between them. CDR1 is SQVTM, CDR2 ANQGSEA, per germline. The CDR3 is 13 amino acids. The CDR3 region is CSAEGRAAYEQYY. The CDR3 DNA sequence: TGCAGCGCTGAGGGGCGGGCCGCCTACGAGCAGTACTAC.

This clonotype came up many times. The chain is built from TRBV11-2 and TRBJ2-7; the D gene is possibly TRBD1 (6 bases). The CDR3 loop spans 13 amino acids. Germline V gene data show CDR1 as SGHAT and CDR2 as FQNNGV. Trimming stripped 5 bases from V and 4 bases from J, with 12 bases between. The CDR3 bases are TGTGCCAGCAGCCCTGGGACACCTTACGAGCAGTACTTC. Translation: CASSPGTPYEQYF. Full variable domain (remainder filled in from reference TRBV11-2 and TRBJ2-7): EAGVAQSPRYKIIEKRQSVAFWCNPISGHATLYWYQQILGQGPKLLIQFQNNGVVDDSQLPKDRFSAERLKGVDSTLKIQPAKLEDSAVYLCASSPGTPYEQYFGPGTRLTVT.

In this sample, this clonotype turned up many times. The J gene is TRBJ2-7, the V gene TRBV11-1; TRBD2 is a possible D gene (6 bases). The germline V gene encodes CDR1 SGHAT and CDR2 FQDESV (reference sequence). There are 13 residues in the CDR3. Trimming took off 3 bases at V and 6 bases at J, with 12 bases between the two ends. The CDR3 DNA is TGTGCCAGCAGCTTGGCGGGACCAGCCGAGCAGTACTTC. Its translation is CASSLAGPAEQYF.

This clonotype was counted at least ten times. The chain is built from TRBV25-1 and TRBJ2-7; TRBD1 might be the D (6 bases). CDR3 length: 13 residues. Deletions cut 6 bases from V and 5 bases from J, with 14 bases between. CDR1 and CDR2 from the germline V gene are MGHDK and SYGVNS. CDR3 sequence: CASSSTGLHEQYF. CDR3 coding DNA: TGTGCCAGCAGCAGTACAGGGCTTCACGAGCAGTACTTC.

To note about this clonotype: A much larger clone lies a single base off, so this may be a read error. The chain employs TRBV29-1 and TRBJ1-1; 9 nucleotides agree with TRBD1. Germline loops: CDR1 SQVTM, CDR2 ANQGSEA. This CDR3 contains 13 residues. This CDR3 is CSVYTDRGTEACF. CDR3 nucleotides: TGCAGCGTCTATACGGACAGGGGCACTGAAGCTTGCTTT.

This sequence joins TRBV6-2 or TRBV6-3 and TRBJ2-7, with 8 nucleotides matching TRBD2. Losses at the gene ends were 6 bases for V and 5 bases for J; bases not matched to a gene: 18. This CDR3 spans 17 amino acids. Germline V CDR1 and CDR2: MNHEY, SVGEGT. This chain's CDR3 is CASSRWGLAGWTDEQYF. CDR3 bases: TGTGCCAGCAGCCGGTGGGGGTTAGCGGGATGGACGGACGAGCAGTACTTC.

The chain uses TRBV6-2 or TRBV6-3 and TRBJ1-5, with D unresolved. Trimming pared 0 bases from V and 7 bases from J, leaving 4 bases between. CDR3 length equals 12 residues. The germline V gene has CDR1 MNHEY and CDR2 SVGEGT. CDR3 protein: CASSYSDQPQHF. The DNA for the CDR3 is TGTGCCAGCAGTTACTCTGACCAGCCCCAGCATTTT.

This clonotype was seen more than once but under ten times. This rearrangement joins TRBV28 to TRBJ2-7; TRBD2 might be the D (5 bases). The V end lost 6 bases, the J end lost 3 bases, and 27 bases lay between the germline ends. Germline V gene lookup returns CDR1 MDHEN and CDR2 SYDVKM. The CDR3 sequence is 18 residues long. The CDR3 here is CASSPNDVAGPAGYEQYF. CDR3 coding DNA: TGTGCCAGCAGCCCGAACGACGTCGCTGGGCCGGCGGGCTACGAGCAGTACTTC. Combining the CDR3 with reference TRBV28 and TRBJ2-7 gives the whole variable domain DVKVTQSSRYLVKRTGEKVFLECVQDMDHENMFWYRQDPGLGLRLIYFSYDVKMKEKGDIPEGYSVSREKKERFSLILESASTNQTSMYLCASSPNDVAGPAGYEQYFGPGTRLTVT.

V gene TRBV5-5 combines with J gene TRBJ1-3; unclear D gene. V lost 0 bases and J 0 bases, leaving 7 bases between the germline ends. The germline gives CDR1 SGHKS, CDR2 YYEKEE (reference sequence). This CDR3 has 15 amino acids. In nucleotides, the CDR3 is TGTGCCAGCAGCTTGGTCTTTGGCTCTGGAAACACCATATATTTT. Its translation is CASSLVFGSGNTIYF.

This clonotype was observed at least ten times. The rearrangement uses TRBV29-1 and TRBJ2-5; D is ambiguous. V lost 4 bases and J lost 1, with 7 bases in between. This CDR3 spans 12 amino acids. Per germline, CDR1 SQVTM and CDR2 ANQGSEA. In nucleotides, the CDR3 is TGCAGCGTTGGGGCAATCCAAGAGACCCAGTACTTC. This gives the protein CSVGAIQETQYF.

This clonotype has at least ten counts. The genes are TRBV12-3 or TRBV12-4 and TRBJ2-5; 11 bases are shared with TRBD2. This CDR3 is built from 15 residues. The ends lost 4 bases at V and 2 bases at J; junction bases unmatched: 3. The CDR3 loop reads CASSSRLAGQETQYF. The CDR3 nucleotides read TGTGCCAGCAGTTCCCGACTAGCGGGGCAAGAGACCCAGTACTTC.

This clonotype appeared many times. A read error may account for a junction end that differs from germline. This rearrangement joins TRBV19 to TRBJ2-4; D assignment may be TRBD1 or TRBD2 (6 bases each). The CDR3 has 11 amino acids. From germline, CDR1 is LNHDA and CDR2 SQIVND (reference sequence). The CDR3 DNA reads TGTGCCAGTATATCGGGGGACATTAAGTACTTC. As protein: CASISGDIKYF.

The chain recombines TRBV6-5 with TRBJ1-1, with D possibly being TRBD1 (6 bases). The CDR3 is 13 residues long. The germline V gene encodes CDR1 MNHEY and CDR2 SVGAGI. Trimming took 0 bases from V and 7 from J, leaving 9 bases between them. The CDR3 DNA sequence: TGTGCCAGCAGTTACTCGAACAGGGTTGAAGCTTTCTTT. Translating gives CASSYSNRVEAFF.

This chain connects TRBV6-5 to TRBJ2-7; D call uncertain. Trimming took 9 bases from V and 6 from J, leaving 6 bases between them. Germline CDR1 and CDR2: MNHEY and SVGAGI. CDR3 length: 9 amino acids. The CDR3 bases are TGTGCCAGTTGGTGCGAGCAGTACTTC. Protein product: CASWCEQYF.

This clonotype showed up many times. The rearrangement uses TRBV28 and TRBJ1-5; D is undetermined. The CDR3 contains 17 residues. The germline V gene encodes CDR1 MDHEN and CDR2 SYDVKM. Trimming cost V 6 bases and J 1 base, with 19 bases left between them. The DNA for the CDR3 is TGTGCCAGCAGCCTGGCCCGAGGTAGGGCGAGCAATCAGCCCCAGCATTTT. This encodes CASSLARGRASNQPQHF.

The rearrangement joins TRBV6-1 to TRBJ2-7; 8 bases agree with TRBD2. The CDR3 is 17 residues long. From germline, CDR1 is MNHNS and CDR2 SASEGT. J lost 0 bases, V lost 7 bases, and 14 bases had no gene match. CDR3 sequence (DNA): TGTGCCAGCACCAATATTCTCCCGGGGGGGAGCTCCTACGAGCAGTACTTC. Translating gives CASTNILPGGSSYEQYF.

The chain uses TRBV12-3 or TRBV12-4 and TRBJ1-1; TRBD1 matches 7 bases. V shed 9 bases, J shed 3 bases, and the junction held 10 bases outside the gene matches. This CDR3 is 14 amino acids long. CDR3 nucleotides: TGTGCCAGGGTGGTTAACAGGGGTGACACTGAAGCTTTCTTT. Its protein is CARVVNRGDTEAFF.

This clonotype was counted at least ten times. V usage is TRBV6-4 and J usage is TRBJ2-3; D gene ambiguous. Germline CDR1 MRHNA, CDR2 SNTAGT. The CDR3 consists of 14 residues. Between the trimmed V and J ends, which lost 7 bases and 6 bases, there was a span of 17 bases. Here the CDR3 reads CASTLVVVGDTQYF. CDR3 coding DNA: TGTGCCAGCACGTTGGTGGTGGTGGGGGATACGCAGTATTTT.

The sample holds many counts of this clonotype. The chain links TRBV11-1 to TRBJ2-7, with 10 bases identical to TRBD1. Germline CDR1 SGHAT, CDR2 FQDESV (reference sequence). The CDR3 is 16 amino acids. The trim removed 4 bases at V and 0 bases at J, leaving 6 bases unmatched. The CDR3 loop reads CASSYTGTGVSYEQYF. The DNA for the CDR3 is TGTGCCAGCAGCTATACCGGGACAGGGGTCTCCTACGAGCAGTACTTC.

There are many counts of this clonotype. The J gene is TRBJ2-5, the V gene TRBV6-5; unclear D gene. Looked up from germline, CDR1 is MNHEY and CDR2 is SVGAGI. Trimming shortened V by 6 bases and J by 1 base, and 9 bases separated the two germline ends. CDR3 length: 13 residues. The CDR3 coding sequence is TGTGCCAGCAGAAGGTTCTTCCAAGAGACCCAGTACTTC. This encodes CASRRFFQETQYF.

This clonotype was observed at least ten times. This chain links TRBV19 with TRBJ2-7; possibly TRBD2 for D (5 bases). This CDR3 comprises 14 residues. Trimming removed 5 bases from V and 3 bases from J, with 14 bases in between. CDR1 and CDR2 (germline): LNHDA, SQIVND (reference sequence). The CDR3 protein is CASSGEGHIYEQYF. The CDR3 DNA reads as TGTGCCAGTAGTGGAGAGGGCCATATCTACGAGCAGTACTTC.